Sequencing of this TCR beta chain was carried out in a study of CD8 T cells in Susac syndrome. Study background: The sequenced Susac syndrome patients included six who had clinically active disease and about 8 who were in remission. The study's findings and limits: Expansion of Susac CD8+ clones peaked in TEMRA cells and in active patients.

About this clonotype: Its target is unknown.

The RNA, 0.5 to 1 ug, was put through reverse transcription using random hexamers. Amplification of TCR beta CDR3 was carried out by immunoSEQ multiplex PCR, which covered 54 Vbeta and 13 Jbeta segments. From the immunoSEQ multiplex PCR reads, TCRdb called clonotypes with MiXCR, one entry per CDR3 protein. This table holds about 83,000 distinct CDR3 sequences, roughly 96% found once. Bulk CD8+ and CD4+ cells came from magnetic negative isolation; CD8+ TEMRA by FACS. The origin of this receptor is a human donor with Susac syndrome. Sequencing was performed on CD8+ T cells from PBMCs.

The CDR3 loop reads CAIRGWGNVLTF. The CDR3 DNA sequence: TGTGCCATACGTGGGTGGGGCAACGTCCTGACTTTC. The chain combines TRBV19 with TRBJ2-6; D is unclear. This CDR3 region has 12 residues. Looked up from germline, CDR1 is LNHDA and CDR2 is SQIVND (reference sequence). V dropped 10 bases and J dropped 9 bases, with 13 bases sitting between them.